This is a list of T cell receptor beta chains from one sample in a study of OX40 agonist ivuxolimab in advanced cancers. The protocol was immunoSEQ multiplex PCR, while the TCRdb copy is restricted to in-frame clones and leaves out a portion. The sample lists about 59,000 clones, approximately 90% seen once, with 10% to 15% in the top ten. The sample was CD4+ or CD8+ T cells sorted from blood, taken in a trial of the OX40 agonist ivuxolimab. The source of these receptors is an adult with an advanced solid tumor such as melanoma, head and neck, liver or kidney cancer. Each CDR3 is given with its conserved first and last residue. The D gene is left open where the match is weak. Clone size, where shown, is once, few, many, or a class for clones that have expanded.

v_gene,abundance,j_gene,d_gene,CDR3nt,CDR3aa
TRBV10-1,NA,TRBJ1-2,TRBD1,TGCGCCAGCAGTGAGTCTATCGGGACAGCCTATGGCTACACCTTC,CASSESIGTAYGYTF
TRBV4-1,once,TRBJ2-7,NA,TGCGCCAGCAGCCAAGCCCTAGACTCCTACGAGCAGTACTTC,CASSQALDSYEQYF
TRBV29-1,NA,TRBJ2-7,TRBD1,TGCAGCGTAGTAACCGGGACAGGGGCCTACGAGCAGTACTTC,CSVVTGTGAYEQYF
TRBV19,once,TRBJ2-3,NA,TGTGCCAGTAGTATGCTTGGGGTAACAGATACGCAGTATTTT,CASSMLGVTDTQYF
TRBV7-9,NA,TRBJ1-1,TRBD1,TGTGCCAGCAACAACAGGGGGTACCCTGAAGCTTTCTTT,CASNNRGYPEAFF
TRBV5-8,NA,TRBJ2-7,NA,TGTGCCAGCAGCTTGGATGGACGGCAGGGCGGCTACGAGCAGCACTTC,CASSLDGRQGGYEQHF
TRBV7-5,NA,TRBJ2-3,NA,TGTGTCAGAAGGGGGGAGGGGACTAGCGGGAAAAAGATCACAGATACGCAGTATTTT,CVRRGEGTSGKKITDTQYF
TRBV7-6,NA,TRBJ2-2,TRBD2,TGTGCCAGCAGCCGCTATGAATCGGGAGGGACCGGGGAGCTGTTTTTT,CASSRYESGGTGELFF
TRBV7-6,NA,TRBJ2-5,TRBD2,TGTGCCAGCAGCTTAGGAGGAGGGCTAGCGGCTATACAAGAGACCCAGTACTTC,CASSLGGGLAAIQETQYF
TRBV29-1,NA,TRBJ2-7,TRBD1,TGCAGCGTGATGGACAGGGCCAGCTACGAGCAGTACTTC,CSVMDRASYEQYF
TRBV7-6,NA,TRBJ2-7,NA,TGTGCCAGCAGCCTAAGCGGCCTCGTGGACGAGCAGTACTTC,CASSLSGLVDEQYF
TRBV7-6,NA,TRBJ2-7,NA,TGTGCCAGCAGCTTTACATACGAGCAGTACTTC,CASSFTYEQYF
TRBV27,NA,TRBJ2-2,TRBD1,TGTGCCAGCAGATCCCCGGCGGGACAGGGTCACACCGGGGAGCTGTTTTTT,CASRSPAGQGHTGELFF
TRBV11-2,NA,TRBJ2-7,TRBD2,TGTGCCAGCAGCTTAGGAGCACCGGGACTAGCGGTCTACGAGCAGTACTTC,CASSLGAPGLAVYEQYF
TRBV7-8,NA,TRBJ2-2,NA,TGTGCCAGCAGCCAGGACAGAGCCTCGAACACCGGGGAGCTGTTTTTT,CASSQDRASNTGELFF
TRBV6-4,NA,TRBJ2-3,TRBD2,TGTGCCAGCAGTGACTCGCGGGGGGGACTAGCGACAGATACGCAGTATTTT,CASSDSRGGLATDTQYF
TRBV7-3,few,TRBJ2-3,TRBD2,TGTGCCAGCAGCTTAGCGGGAGGTGTAACAGATACGCAGTATTTT,CASSLAGGVTDTQYF
TRBV4-1,NA,TRBJ1-5,TRBD1,TGCGCCAGCAGCCAAGATTGGCGGGGACAGGGATCGCAGCCCCAGCATTTT,CASSQDWRGQGSQPQHF
TRBV28,NA,TRBJ2-5,TRBD1,TGTGCCAGCAGTTTGACCGGGACAGGGTGGCAAGAGACCCAGTACTTC,CASSLTGTGWQETQYF
TRBV19,NA,TRBJ2-3,NA,TGTGCCAGTAGTAACTCATGGGGCCCTGATACGCAGTATTTT,CASSNSWGPDTQYF
TRBV4-3,NA,TRBJ1-4,NA,TGCGCCAGCAGCCAAGGGAGTTCGGGAAATGAAAAACTGTTTTTT,CASSQGSSGNEKLFF
TRBV28,NA,TRBJ2-7,NA,TGTGCCAGCAGAGGACAGTACTACGAGCAGTACTTC,CASRGQYYEQYF